Listed below are T cell receptor beta chains from one sample, sequenced in a study of blood T cell repertoires in COVID-19. TCRdb's table, derived via immunoSEQ multiplex PCR, lists solely in-frame clones and lacks some. The table records about 180,000 clones, roughly 89% of them present only once. The sequenced sample consisted of PBMCs or T cells enriched from blood (not recorded which). These receptors all stem from a woman between 40 and 50 years old with acute COVID-19. Both conserved end residues are part of each CDR3. Each record gives: V gene, CDR3 length, CDR3 protein.

TRBV4-1	15	CASSQRLAGDYEQYF
TRBV27	14	CASRRDRGTDTQYF
TRBV9	14	CASSDRTGYNEQFF
TRBV5-1	14	CASSWDSPGTEAFF
TRBV5-1	13	CASSRAIQETQYF
TRBV5-4	14	CASSPGGSKDTQYF
TRBV7-2	15	CASSLAAGALYEQYF
TRBV4-1	16	CASSQVGGRRSDTQYF
TRBV11-2	14	CASSATGSASPLHF
TRBV11-3	18	CASSARSSLAGSTDTQYF
TRBV9	16	CASSQGRDSLDYGYTF
TRBV7-3	15	CASSLTAENTGELFF
TRBV29-1	12	CSVEVPGSGYTF
TRBV28	14	CASSGTVSNQPQHF
TRBV2	16	CASILGLAGGGDTQYF
TRBV5-5	15	CASSKGQGVDNEQFF